This TCR beta chain derives from a study of HIV-infected patients and healthy controls. This clonotype has only a few counts. TCRdb re-analysed the 5' RACE reads in MiXCR, keeping a single row per CDR3 protein. The profile covers some 20,000 distinct CDR3 sequences, with roughly a fifth appearing a single time and roughly a third taken by the ten largest. CDR3 length: 14 residues. Germline V gene data show CDR1 as MNHEY and CDR2 as SVGAGI. V lost 2 bases, J lost 2 bases, and 10 bases lay in between. This TCR derives from a human donor in good health. The chain employs TRBV6-5 and TRBJ2-7, with D possibly TRBD1 on 5 matching bases. Material: CD8+ T cells from blood. In DNA, the CDR3 is TGTGCCAGCAGTTACGGACACGGAACCTACGAGCAGTACTTC. Translating gives CASSYGHGTYEQYF.